This T cell receptor beta chain is from a study of cytomegalovirus exposure and HLA in healthy donors (TCRdb year 2017). Describing the broader study: An earlier analysis of roughly 630 of the donors reported 250 to 300 Gb of sequence data and around 110 million unique TCR beta sequences from about 179 million T cells. The study was designed to test whether signatures of past pathogen exposure could be identified by cataloging public T cell receptors. Across about 370 genotyped donors of the cohort, an average of approximately 240,000 unique TCR beta nucleotide sequences per donor were sequenced, and around 20% of those sequences were non-productive. Donor age, sex, ethnicity and CMV serostatus were compiled alongside the repertoire data. All discovery cohort repertoires had been generated on a single sequencing platform. A later analysis re-analyzed previously published TCR beta repertoires from 650 to 800 donors and added high-resolution HLA genotyping to study TCR occurrence patterns. To predict cytomegalovirus infection status, the study brought together high-throughput TCR immunosequencing, statistical association of individual TCRs with disease status, and machine learning. A later genetic analysis took genome-wide SNP genotypes for about 65% of the roughly 670 donors and used that subset as a discovery cohort. The number of donors typed differed by locus, with about 620-630 for A, B, C, DRB1 and DQB1, around 500 for DQA1, approximately 580 for DPA1, and some 450 for DPB1. Besides the first cohort of approximately 670 subjects, a separate validation cohort made up of roughly 130 different subjects was used. Rather than drawing on any new phenotypic data, the later analysis identified candidate immune exposures from TCR beta sequences and the way those sequences occurred across donors. Because of strong linkage in the cohort, roughly five DR-DQ haplotypes were treated as single units for association and clustering. HLA typing included class I and class II loci at four-digit resolution. The genetic ancestry cluster associated with self-reported Caucasian donors included about four fifths of the 398 genotyped donors. In an earlier analysis of 550 to 700 of the donors, high-throughput TCR beta sequencing was used to judge whether each TCR beta V gene segment behaved as functional or pseudogenic. An early release that covered fewer than 750 HLA-typed donors contained approximately 300 gigabases of sequencing data and tens of millions of unique TCR sequences. Using immunosequencing, the study profiled T cell repertoires from about 620 subjects and related those repertoires to cytomegalovirus serostatus. What the work shows at the level of the full study, not this receptor alone: According to a later analysis, most CMV-associated TCR beta chains appeared to be HLA-restricted, and the HLA associations seemed to be driven largely by CMV exposure. Across donors, most TCR sequences were observed very rarely, whereas some public TCRs were present in many individuals. Cytomegalovirus status was reported to be diagnosed by the classifier with high specificity and sensitivity in both the original and validation cohorts. In an earlier analysis of approximately 590 of the donors, most TCR beta V segments appeared in productive rearrangements about 87% or about 30% of the time, broadly matching IMGT annotations. In a later analysis, HLA-associated TCR beta chains showed more clonal expansion and lower generation probabilities than non-associated chains that were equally common. In the study, approximately 160 TCR beta chains were listed as associated with cytomegalovirus. A further reported finding was that TCR beta sequences accurately predicted the HLA-A and HLA-B alleles for most subjects in the first cohort. In this cohort, only TCR beta chains were sequenced, and detectable features were limited by the absence of alpha or paired-chain data. Assigning TCR associations to individual alleles was difficult when HLA alleles, especially DR and DQ, strongly co-occurred. Sequencing depth was assumed to be roughly uniform across donors in the presence/absence analyses, though that assumption may not hold. A later analysis reported that several top co-occurrence clusters appeared linked to parvovirus B19, influenza, CMV and Epstein-Barr virus. Some IMGT-functional V segments, including TRBV6-2 and TRBV6-3, could not be told apart with the 87-base-pair reads, so those segments were excluded. Around 16 rarely observed V segments, including chromosome 9 orphons, were excluded from the earlier analysis of about 500 of the donors because counts were too low. A few of the identified cytomegalovirus-associated TCR beta chains were confirmed in vitro to be specific for cytomegalovirus antigens. Because some donors lacked HLA typing at each locus, the association tests relied only on the typed subset. A later analysis found that TCR association rates varied across HLA loci, with DRB1 alleles showing the most associated TCRs and HLA-C alleles the fewest. A later genetic analysis reported fewer N-insertions in productive TCRs among donors in an Asian-associated ancestry cluster than the roughly 690-donor mean. Linkage disequilibrium might explain the correlated functional status among segregating V segments, but an unknown experimental factor could not be excluded. The authors suggested that the approach could potentially be generalized to other disease states and immunological phenotypes. The only immune exposure information available for the cohort was CMV serostatus. V-gene and J-gene trimming of TCR beta chains was associated with a missense DCLRE1C variant in a later genetic analysis, and the association was replicated in an independent cohort. A cluster of highly shared sequence variants was judged likely to represent a technical artifact of the sequencing pipeline. A later analysis associated around 16,000 TCR beta sequences with specific HLA alleles at a false discovery rate of 0.05.

The cohort consisted of approximately 670 healthy bone marrow donors. At the time of sampling, all cohort members were nominally healthy, though unrecorded immune exposures were likely present. The donor tested CMV seronegative and was one of the 352 seronegative cohort members. Each donor provided a peripheral blood sample, and peripheral blood mononuclear cells were used for TCR beta sequencing. Genomic DNA extraction from the blood cell samples was performed with the Qiagen DNeasy Blood Extraction Kit. The germline V gene specifies SGDLS as CDR1 and YYNGEE as CDR2. Taken from cysteine to phenylalanine, the CDR3 has 12 residues. The DNA shown is the 36-base CDR3, in frame from base 1. The V end loses 0 bases and the J end loses 14 bases, and a stretch of 11 bases separates them. Comments on this clone: Its target antigen remains unknown. Qualities for individual bases were not recorded, and no much larger clone is one base off.

Receptors were amplified or captured by the immunoSEQ multiplex PCR assay. For the multiplex PCR, a mixture combining 60 forward primers for TCR Vbeta segments and 13 reverse primers for TCR Jbeta segments was used. The CDR3 region of rearranged TCR beta genes was amplified from genomic DNA with a multiplex PCR assay. On the Illumina HiSeq System, the amplified TCR beta libraries were sequenced as 87-base-pair reads. On the study's bioinformatics: In a later analysis, roughly 80 million unique TCR beta chains were counted across the roughly 610 repertoires, and some 10 million of these chains were shared by at least two donors. To remove PCR and sequencing errors, raw reads were error-corrected and collapsed into unique sequences using a nearest-neighbor algorithm that merged closely related sequences. Alignment of CDR3 sequences to IMGT reference sequences was used to assign V, D and J gene segments. Each retained sequence needed at least a six-nucleotide match to both a V gene segment and a J gene segment. A rearrangement counted as productive if the CDR3 had no stop codons and remained in frame with V and J, and every other rearrangement counted as non-productive. Following IMGT convention, CDR3 was defined as the stretch from the second conserved V-encoded cysteine up to the conserved J-encoded phenylalanine. The earlier analysis of about 610 of the donors excluded sequences that lacked an unambiguous match to a single V gene segment. An earlier analysis of approximately 590 of the donors classified V segments as functional when productive rearrangements were above 56.7% and as segregating when the standard deviation between donors was above 5%. A statistical classification framework was built for diagnosing cytomegalovirus status from the catalog of TCR beta chain sequences. In a later analysis, TCR nucleotide sequences were compared against IMGT/GENE-DB human TR gene sequences so that V and J genes could be assigned. The TCRdist pipeline was used in a later analysis to assign CDR3 sequences and most-parsimonious VDJ recombination scenarios. In a later analysis, each TCR beta chain was defined by its CDR3 amino acid sequence together with its V-gene family, and reads lacking a unique V-gene family were excluded. To address suspected cross-contamination and a sequencing artifact, a later analysis removed a few hundred highly shared, low-generation-probability nucleotide sequences. A later analysis calculated a clonal expansion index for each public chain from normalized within-repertoire ranks of inferred template counts. Generation probabilities in a later analysis came from a VDJ recombination model fitted to out-of-frame rearrangements, and those results were checked against IGoR. A later analysis scored TCR-TCR, TCR-HLA and TCR-CMV co-occurrence with hypergeometric tests, applying a repertoire-size bias correction to TCR pairs. To estimate false discovery rates, a later analysis permuted the HLA or CMV assignments 20 times. A later analysis grouped co-occurring TCRs with DBSCAN, adding TCRdist sequence similarity when clustering within HLA-allele-positive subsets. For co-occurrence clustering, repertoires with fewer than 30,000 or more than 120,000 public chains were excluded, along with five or six repertoires with anomalous nucleotide sharing. TCRdb holds this immuneACCESS table with in-frame rearrangements only. Some clones are missing; in checked studies, unresolved V genes explain under half, and the rest has no known cause. V, J and clone size are those of that table, while D and trimming were read from the DNA. This sample holds over 150,000 clones; about 70% were observed only once. In total, the top ten clones hold 2.8% of the sample.

The rearranged chain carries TRBV9 and TRBJ1-4, and perhaps TRBD1 as D gene, on 6 matching bases. The TCR sequence derives from a man aged 18 to 30 in good health and CMV-seronegative. The sequencing sample was made of PBMCs. The CDR3: CASSVGRGELFF. DNA sequence: TGTGCCAGCAGCGTAGGCAGGGGAGAGCTGTTTTTT.